This T cell receptor beta chain stems from a study of blood T cell repertoires in COVID-19 (dated by TCRdb to about 2020). Describing the broader study: Collaborator samples came from the United States, Italy and Spain and covered acute and convalescent phases of COVID-19. The prospective study material was composed of cDNA or gDNA derived from T cells, B-cell-depleted T cells, or PBMCs. Subjects who had been exposed to COVID-19, were actively infected with it, or had recovered from it provided the deeply sampled blood TCRbeta repertoires that made up the dataset. The repertoires were released in a freely available public database meant as a resource for research on the immune response to SARS-CoV-2. Samples came from the ongoing ImmuneRACE study (first 160 participants) plus 1,254 subjects from 6 global collaborators. Nearly every sample came with metadata listing a de-identified subject ID, COVID-19 status, age in years and sex. HLA class I and class II types, where available, came from metadata supplied by the sample provider rather than from assay-based typing. What the research found in general, with its limitations: Clinical and demographic metadata were provided uncurated, with the amount varying by source and participant.

Collaborating institutions collected whole blood in K2EDTA tubes following their own protocols. For TCRbeta analysis, collaborators shipped samples in one of three forms: frozen whole blood, isolated PBMCs, or DNA extracted from either of those sample types. The immunoSEQ Assay, a bias-controlled multiplex PCR, was used to amplify TCRbeta CDR3 regions from genomic DNA. The published analysis was carried out like this. The number of nucleated cells in each sample was estimated by amplification of reference gene primers within the assay. To quantify the absolute abundance of each unique TCRbeta CDR3 rearrangement, sequence reads were collapsed and filtered. Productive Simpson clonality was computed per sample as the square root of Simpson's diversity index over productive rearrangements. The immuneACCESS repertoire file appears here via TCRdb, limited to in-frame rearrangements. These files lack a portion of the clones; in checked studies, under half of the deficit traces to unresolved V genes, and the cause of the others is not known. V, J and clone size are taken as reported in that table, and D and trimming were inferred from the DNA itself. The sample data list about 150,000 clones, and about four fifths of these were observed just once. Jointly, the top ten make up roughly 4.9% of the sample.

Regarding this clone: Its antigen is still unknown. Nothing much larger sits one base from this clone, and base qualities are not available.

The sequenced sample consisted of peripheral blood. The source is a human donor in a cohort sampled during active COVID-19.

The bases read TGCGCCAGCAGCTTGTCGGGGAGTGGCAATCAGCCCCAGCATTTT. This gives the protein CASSLSGSGNQPQHF. The sequence joins TRBV5-1 to TRBJ1-5, with no confidently assigned D gene. Trimming takes 1 base from V and 2 bases from J, and the germline ends sit 10 bases apart. For CDR1 and CDR2, the germline V gene lists SGHRS and YFSETQ. The CDR3 runs 15 amino acids, cysteine and phenylalanine included. Of all the DNA, just the CDR3 is kept, 45 bases in frame from base 1.